These 9 T cell receptor beta chains were all obtained from the same sample, sequenced in a study of T cell changes during pregnancy in multiple sclerosis. TCRdb keeps only in-frame clones here, not all; method: immunoSEQ multiplex PCR. The sample lists 65,000 to 85,000 clones, about 91% seen once, with over 1.1% in the top ten. Sample: peripheral blood, taken after pregnancy. These receptors came from a female donor with multiple sclerosis, enrolled in a pregnancy study.

The chain employs TRBV6-4 and TRBJ2-6, with D possibly being TRBD1 (5 bases). Germline CDR1 is MRHNA and CDR2 is SNTAGT. V was pared by 2 bases and J by 0 bases, with 5 bases between. The CDR3 runs 15 residues. This chain's CDR3 is CASSDRGSGANVLTF. CDR3 coding DNA: TGTGCCAGCAGTGACAGGGGCTCTGGGGCCAACGTCCTGACTTTC.

This chain joins TRBV19 and TRBJ1-2; TRBD1 agrees at 7 bases. Germline V gives CDR1 LNHDA, CDR2 SQIVND (reference sequence). Losses at the gene ends were 1 base for V and 3 bases for J; bases not matched to a gene: 5. The CDR3 consists of 15 residues. The DNA for the CDR3 is TGTGCCAGTAGTATAGGGGAAGGACAGGACTATGGCTACACCTTC. Translation: CASSIGEGQDYGYTF.

The gene calls are TRBV13 and TRBJ1-4, with TRBD1 identical over 9 bases. The germline V gene has CDR1 PRHDT and CDR2 FYEKMQ (reference sequence). V was clipped by 5 bases and J by 3 bases; unmatched bases: 4. This CDR3 has 15 amino acids. The CDR3: CASSDGTGSNEKLFF. The CDR3 nucleotides read TGTGCCAGCAGCGACGGGACAGGGTCTAATGAAAAACTGTTTTTT.

This chain joins TRBV10-3 and TRBJ1-2, with 10 bases that match TRBD1. The CDR3 is 13 residues long. J gave up 6 bases and V 6 bases, and 4 bases lay outside the gene matches. The germline V gene has CDR1 ENHRY and CDR2 SYGVKD. CDR3 in DNA: TGTGCCATCAGGGGGACAGGGGACAATGGCTACACCTTC. It codes for CAIRGTGDNGYTF.

The J gene is TRBJ1-3, the V gene TRBV7-2; a possible D gene is TRBD1 (6 bases). The germline V gene has CDR1 SGHTA and CDR2 FQGNSA. The CDR3 spans 16 residues. V lost 1 base, J lost 2 bases, and 12 bases lay in between. The CDR3 loop is CASSLGVGAPGNTIYF. CDR3 nucleotides: TGTGCCAGCAGCTTAGGAGTGGGGGCTCCTGGAAACACCATATATTTT.

This clone was seen a single time. The chain recombines TRBV30 with TRBJ2-7, with D possibly matching TRBD1 (6 bases). The CDR3 consists of 14 residues. The V gene's germline CDR1 is GTSNPN and CDR2 SVGIG (reference sequence). V was shortened by 6 bases and J by 3 bases, with 18 bases between the two germline ends. The CDR3 spells CACSGADPLYEQYF. The CDR3 coding sequence is TGTGCCTGCTCAGGGGCAGACCCTCTCTACGAGCAGTACTTC.

The rearrangement links TRBV30 to TRBJ1-1; D gene uncertain. Germline V gene lookup returns CDR1 GTSNPN and CDR2 SVGIG (reference sequence). V dropped 1 base and J dropped 8 bases, with 14 bases sitting between them. CDR3 length equals 13 residues. CDR3 sequence (DNA): TGTGCCTGGAGTGCAAATAGCGCGGGGGAAGCTTTCTTT. As protein: CAWSANSAGEAFF. Combining the CDR3 with reference TRBV30 and TRBJ1-1 gives the whole variable domain SQTIHQWPATLVQPVGSPLSLECTVEGTSNPNLYWYRQAAGRGLQLLFYSVGIGQISSEVPQNLSASRPQDRQFILSSKKLLLSDSGFYLCAWSANSAGEAFFGQGTRLTVV.

V and J are TRBV7-9 and TRBJ2-7; tentative D call: TRBD2 (5 bases). CDR3 length: 12 amino acids. CDR1 and CDR2 from the germline V gene are SEHNR and FQNEAQ (reference sequence). Trimming cost V 4 bases and J 3 bases, with 7 bases left between them. The chain's CDR3 is CASSSDYYEQYF. The DNA for the CDR3 is TGTGCCAGCAGCTCTGACTACTACGAGCAGTACTTC. The full variable domain, with the rest looked up from reference TRBV7-9 and TRBJ2-7, is DTGVSQNPRHKITKRGQNVTFRCDPISEHNRLYWYRQTLGQGPEFLTYFQNEAQLEKSRLLSDRFSAERPKGSFSTLEIQRTEQGDSAMYLCASSSDYYEQYFGPGTRLTVT.

This chain joins TRBV5-1 and TRBJ2-1, with D hard to call. Germline CDR1 reads SGHRS; CDR2 reads YFSETQ. Trimming took off 1 base at V and 4 bases at J, with 12 bases between the two ends. The CDR3 contains 15 residues. CDR3 loop: CASSLSADSYNEQFF. For the CDR3, the DNA is TGCGCCAGCAGCTTGTCGGCAGACTCATACAATGAGCAGTTCTTC.